This TCR beta chain is from a study of a mutant IDH1 vaccine in newly diagnosed glioma (dated by TCRdb to about 2021). Broadly, across the study: The approximately 30 treated patients were around 60% male and about 38% female, with a mean age of around 40 years. Prior to enrollment, patients had been given standard therapy consisting of radiotherapy alone, temozolomide alone, or radiochemotherapy with temozolomide, with the combination given to most patients. Peripheral blood was collected at six visits: V03 (baseline), V05, V07, V10, V12 and V13. For exploratory analyses, longitudinal TCRB deep sequencing was carried out in approximately 25 treated patients wherever samples were available. Broad study findings and their caveats: It was noted by the authors that analyses of patient blood samples could not be reproduced owing to sample limitations. Pseudoprogression appeared unrelated to alterations in the top peripheral T cell clonotypes detected by TCRB sequencing. Selection of PBMC samples for TCRB deep sequencing was based on availability. Immune responses induced by the vaccine were seen in approximately 92% of patients across multiple MHC alleles.

Library generation was performed with the immunoSEQ multiplex PCR assay. The hsTCRB Kit was used according to the manufacturer's protocol to amplify rearranged TCR beta chain sequences. An Illumina MiSeq was used to sequence the TCRB libraries. In the paper's pipeline: The proprietary platform of the kit vendor was used for demultiplexing, trimming and gene mapping. The table was pulled from immuneACCESS by TCRdb, which kept in-frame rearrangements only. Such tables lose some clones; where checked, under half of the loss comes from unresolved V genes, and the rest has no known cause. D and trimming come from the DNA, and the V and J calls and clone size come from that table. Counted in this sample were roughly 84,000 clones; over 75% of them appeared once. Of the sample, roughly 5% is held by the ten largest clones. Per the publication, the time point label means: baseline, week 1 (first vaccination visit). The label giving this sample's treatment or condition can be read as: pre-vaccination baseline after standard-of-care therapy. The donors had newly diagnosed IDH1-mutant astrocytomas of WHO grade 3 or 4 that showed loss of nuclear ATRX. The samples were drawn from NOA16, a multicentre, single-arm, open-label phase I trial in Germany that tested a mutant IDH1 peptide vaccine in humans for the first time. For immunogenicity testing, the blood drawn at visit V03 was used as the baseline sample. Genomic DNA for TCRB sequencing was isolated from EDTA blood with the DNeasy Blood and Tissue Kit.

CDR1 is given as SGHDN and CDR2 as FVKESK, both from the germline V gene. From cysteine to phenylalanine, the CDR3 is 18 amino acids long. CDR3 DNA only is kept here, 54 bases in frame from base 1. V lost 0 bases and J lost 2 bases; the stretch between them is 19 bases long. About this clone: It has no known antigen specificity. Per-base quality was not reported, and no clone a single base away is much larger than it.

The specimen was PBMCs, collected from a glioma patient treated with radiotherapy, temozolomide or both. The TCR was taken from a man aged 35-49 years with glioma. Some clones in this sample may be carry-over from other donors' samples. This chain is built from TRBV14 and TRBJ2-5; TRBD1 is a weak D gene call, 7 bases matching. The base sequence is TGTGCCAGCAGCCAAGACGAGACAGGGAGGTATCCACAAGAGACCCAGTACTTC. The translation is CASSQDETGRYPQETQYF.